This T cell receptor (beta chain) was sequenced in a study of blood T cell repertoires in COVID-19. In the study overall: The cDNA or gDNA used as material had been derived from T cells, B-cell-depleted T cells, or PBMCs.

The CDR3 covers 15 residues. Using immunoSEQ multiplex PCR, the repertoire was profiled, and TCRdb retains in-frame clones only, with some absent. The sample consists of about 61,000 clones, roughly nine tenths of them appearing once. The specimen was peripheral blood. The chain recombines TRBV21-1 with TRBJ2-7; TRBD1 is the table's D call and was not checked against the DNA. TRBV21-1 is annotated as a pseudogene. This receptor was obtained from a human donor in a cohort sampled during active COVID-19. CDR3 loop: CASSKSTGGEDEQYF. The CDR3 DNA sequence: TGTGCCAGCAGCAAATCGACAGGGGGCGAAGACGAGCAGTACTTC.